A single sample is the source of the 18 T cell receptor beta chains below, sequenced in a study of naive and memory T cell subsets. Four PCR rounds used nested alpha and beta constant region primers plus the SP2 primer. TCRdb ran MiXCR on the 5' RACE reads and lists one entry per CDR3 protein. The table records tens of thousands of distinct CDR3 sequences, around 8% of them present only once. TCR cDNA received a 3' ligated oligonucleotide that carried a UMI. Source of these receptors: a female donor in good health.

This rearrangement joins TRBV5-1 to TRBJ2-7, with 12 bases aligning to TRBD2. CDR3 length: 14 amino acids. Germline-derived CDR1 and CDR2 are SGHRS and YFSETQ. Trimming at V came to 4 bases and at J to 6 bases, leaving 5 bases not matched to a gene. The CDR3: CASSPLTSGSEQYF. The DNA for the CDR3 is TGCGCCAGCAGCCCATTGACTAGCGGGAGCGAGCAGTACTTC.

This clonotype came up many times. This sequence joins TRBV28 and TRBJ2-7, with a possible D match to TRBD1 (6 bases). Per the germline V gene, CDR1 is MDHEN and CDR2 is SYDVKM. V lost 5 bases and J 2 bases, leaving 13 bases between the germline ends. The CDR3 consists of 14 residues. The CDR3 here is CASSHPTGTYEQYF. In DNA form, the CDR3 reads TGTGCCAGCAGTCACCCGACAGGTACCTACGAGCAGTACTTC.

This clonotype showed up many times. This rearrangement joins TRBV29-1 to TRBJ2-3; 14 bases are a match to TRBD2. The V gene end was trimmed by 7 bases and the J gene end by 5 bases; junction bases not matched to a gene: 8. Germline V gene data show CDR1 as SQVTM and CDR2 as ANQGSEA. The CDR3 runs 15 residues. This CDR3 reads CSDRGLAGGRDTQYF. The CDR3 bases are TGCAGCGACAGAGGACTAGCGGGAGGAAGAGATACGCAGTATTTT.

The CDR3 DNA reads TGTGCCAGCAGTGCGGGACTAGCGGGAGGGCCCTCGGAGACCCAGTACTTC. Translated, it gives CASSAGLAGGPSETQYF. The chain carries TRBV25-1 and TRBJ2-5; 16 positions agree with TRBD2. Losses at the gene ends were 4 bases for V and 5 bases for J; bases not matched to a gene: 7. Germline-derived CDR1 and CDR2 are MGHDK and SYGVNS. The CDR3 consists of 17 residues. Using reference TRBV25-1 and TRBJ2-5 for the parts outside the CDR3, the full variable domain is EADIYQTPRYLVIGTGKKITLECSQTMGHDKMYWYQQDPGMELHLIHYSYGVNSTEKGDLSSESTVSRIRTEHFPLTLESARPSHTSQYLCASSAGLAGGPSETQYFGPGTRLLVL.

This clonotype was observed a few times. The rearrangement joins TRBV27 to TRBJ2-7; TRBD2 matches at 9 bases. V shed 3 bases and J 3 bases; nucleotides not matched to a gene: 6. This CDR3 is built from 15 residues. Germline CDR1 is MNHEY and CDR2 is SMNVEV (reference sequence). CDR3 bases: TGTGCCAGCAGTTTTCGGGCGGGGGGGCGCTACGAGCAGTACTTC. This translates into CASSFRAGGRYEQYF.

The CDR3 region is CASSLRAGEVNEQFF. CDR3 nucleotide sequence: TGTGCCAGCAGTTTGAGAGCGGGAGAGGTCAATGAGCAGTTCTTC. The V call is TRBV12-3 or TRBV12-4, the J call TRBJ2-1; 8 bases are shared with TRBD2. This CDR3 is 15 amino acids long. J gave up 6 bases and V 3 bases, and 7 bases lay outside the gene matches.

This chain uses TRBV18 with TRBJ1-1; TRBD1 is a possible D gene (5 bases). CDR1 and CDR2 (germline): KGHSH, LQKENI. V dropped 3 bases and J dropped 1 base, with 9 bases sitting between them. There are 14 residues in the CDR3. CDR3 region: CASSPTTENTEAFF. CDR3 sequence (DNA): TGTGCCAGCTCACCGACGACAGAGAACACTGAAGCTTTCTTT.

This clonotype turned up a few times. CDR3 protein: CASSYPWGGGRETQYF. CDR3 nucleotides: TGTGCCAGCAGTTATCCCTGGGGGGGTGGGCGAGAGACCCAGTACTTC. The chain is built from TRBV6-5 and TRBJ2-5; 7 nucleotides agree with TRBD2. This CDR3 spans 16 amino acids. V trimming: 3 bases; J trimming: 4 bases; junction bases outside the gene matches: 11. Germline-derived CDR1 and CDR2 are MNHEY and SVGAGI.

The chain is built from TRBV11-2 and TRBJ2-7; D assignment may be TRBD1 or TRBD2 (6 bases each). Germline CDR1 reads SGHAT; CDR2 reads FQNNGV. This CDR3 comprises 15 residues. V was pared by 1 base and J by 3 bases, with 13 bases between. This CDR3 reads CASSLVPGADYEQYF. DNA for the CDR3: TGTGCCAGCAGCTTAGTCCCGGGGGCGGACTACGAGCAGTACTTC.

There are a few counts of this clonotype. The chain recombines TRBV11-2 with TRBJ1-6, with 11 positions matching TRBD1. V dropped 5 bases and J dropped 9; count of bases not matched to a gene: 6. Germline V lookup: CDR1 SGHAT, CDR2 FQNNGV. This CDR3 is 15 amino acids long. The CDR3 protein is CASSPDRGLGSPLHF. DNA of the CDR3: TGTGCCAGCAGCCCGGACAGGGGGCTGGGTTCACCCCTCCACTTT. The entire variable domain, with the rest obtained from reference TRBV11-2 and TRBJ1-6, is as follows: EAGVAQSPRYKIIEKRQSVAFWCNPISGHATLYWYQQILGQGPKLLIQFQNNGVVDDSQLPKDRFSAERLKGVDSTLKIQPAKLEDSAVYLCASSPDRGLGSPLHFGNGTRLTVT.

Only a few counts were recorded for this clonotype. The rearrangement links TRBV6-5 to TRBJ2-1, with TRBD2 matching 9 bases. The length of the CDR3 is 17 residues. Germline V lookup: CDR1 MNHEY, CDR2 SVGAGI. V dropped 1 base and J dropped 3; count of bases not matched to a gene: 7. The CDR3 DNA reads TGTGCCAGCAGTTACTACGAAGCGGGAGGTTACTACAATGAGCAGTTCTTC. Its protein product is CASSYYEAGGYYNEQFF.

This chain uses TRBV7-2 with TRBJ2-1, with 9 bases aligning to TRBD2. Per germline, CDR1 SGHTA and CDR2 FQGNSA. V was pared by 5 bases and J by 2 bases, with 16 bases of the junction left unmatched. CDR3 length: 19 residues. The CDR3 DNA reads TGTGCCAGCAGCAAGCAAGGGAGTTGGGCGGGAGGGCCCTACAATGAGCAGTTCTTC. Translating gives CASSKQGSWAGGPYNEQFF.

This clonotype was observed a handful of times. DNA for the CDR3: TGTGCCTGGAGTGTACTAGTCTCTGGAAACACCATATATTTT. Translating it yields CAWSVLVSGNTIYF. The chain has TRBV30 and TRBJ1-3; D ambiguous. Germline V CDR1 and CDR2: GTSNPN, SVGIG (reference sequence). V was cut by 0 bases and J by 0 bases, with 6 bases left in between. The CDR3 is made up of 14 amino acids.

This clonotype was counted only a few times. The J gene is TRBJ2-5, the V gene TRBV7-8; D gene uncertain. Per the germline V gene, CDR1 is SGHVS and CDR2 is FQNEAQ. The CDR3 has 14 amino acids. Trimming took off 1 base at V and 3 bases at J, with 9 bases between the two ends. CDR3 nucleotide sequence: TGTGCCAGCAGCTTAGGTTACAGTAAAGAGACCCAGTACTTC. It codes for CASSLGYSKETQYF.

Comments on this clonotype: A read error may explain this, as a much larger clone is one base away. V gene TRBV28 combines with J gene TRBJ1-1; the D gene is possibly TRBD1 (5 bases). V lost 10 bases to trimming and J lost 1 base, with 19 bases between them. CDR1 and CDR2 (germline): MDHEN, SYDVKM. This CDR3 has 15 amino acids. The chain's CDR3 is CATKDEGSWNTEAFF. In DNA, the CDR3 is TGTGCCACCAAAGATGAGGGGAGTTGGAACACTGAAGCTTTCTTT. Full variable domain (outside the CDR3, taken from reference TRBV28 and TRBJ1-1): DVKVTQSSRYLVKRTGEKVFLECVQDMDHENMFWYRQDPGLGLRLIYFSYDVKMKEKGDIPEGYSVSREKKERFSLILESASTNQTSMYLCATKDEGSWNTEAFFGQGTRLTVV.

Ten or more counts support this clonotype. The chain employs TRBV5-1 and TRBJ2-7; D possibly corresponds to TRBD1 (6 bases). V was cut by 1 base and J by 3 bases, with 11 bases left in between. CDR3 length: 14 amino acids. Germline V gives CDR1 SGHRS, CDR2 YFSETQ. CDR3 coding DNA: TGCGCCAGCAGCTTGCCGGACAGTTTCTACGAGCAGTACTTC. This encodes CASSLPDSFYEQYF.

This clonotype was observed a few times. The chain has TRBV6-1 and TRBJ2-6; no clear D. This CDR3 has 17 residues. V lost 0 bases and J 1 base, leaving 10 bases between the germline ends. In germline, CDR1 is MNHNS, CDR2 SASEGT. CDR3 region: CASSEALWGSGANVLTF. CDR3 DNA: TGTGCCAGCAGTGAAGCGCTCTGGGGATCTGGGGCCAACGTCCTGACTTTC.

This clonotype has more than one count but fewer than ten. CDR3 protein: CSAEISDSQETQYF. Here the CDR3 DNA reads TGCAGCGCCGAAATATCGGACTCCCAAGAGACCCAGTACTTC. J is TRBJ2-5 and V is TRBV29-1; tentatively, D is TRBD2 (5 bases). CDR3 length equals 14 residues. V was shortened by 7 bases and J by 1 base, with 16 bases between the two germline ends. Germline CDR1 reads SQVTM; CDR2 reads ANQGSEA.